The present entry profiles one T cell receptor beta chain with its context. Its antigen is not identified. V lost 2 bases, J lost 0 bases, and 15 bases lay in between. This CDR3 spans 17 amino acids. Germline values: CDR1 LGHNA, CDR2 YSLEER. Thyroid surgery was performed in patients who had received no treatment beforehand. In the authors' methods: The study's classifier, a distant-metastasis tool for papillary thyroid cancer, was built using CDR3 differences across clinicopathological groups. MiXCR was used by TCRdb to re-call the PCR reads. TCRdb's processing, not the authors' own work, is the source of the V and J calls. The data contain around 22,000 clones, around 40% of them singletons. These data are taken from a study of metastatic and nonmetastatic thyroid tumors. For the study at large: Repertoires were compared across blood and tumor or nodule tissue from malignant and benign thyroid patients.

Points from the study as a whole: Reports indicated that malignant thyroid tumors showed significantly higher TCR beta diversity than benign nodules did, in blood and tumor.

This chain connects TRBV4-3 to TRBJ2-3; possible D gene TRBD2, 5 bases. The clonotype was recovered from a male donor with papillary thyroid cancer or a benign thyroid nodule (not recorded which). Some clones in this sample may be carry-over from other donors' samples. The specimen was blood. The CDR3 here is CASSQIARSGSTDTQYF. Written as DNA, the CDR3 is TGCGCCAGCAGCCAAATAGCTCGTTCGGGGAGCACAGATACGCAGTATTTT.